A selection of T cell receptor beta chains follows, all from one sample in a study of neurological immune-mediated disorders. MiXCR, run by TCRdb on the 5' RACE reads, gives a single entry per CDR3 protein. The table records around 56,000 distinct CDR3 sequences, around 24% of them present only once. Sample: PBMCs. These receptors were obtained from a man aged 55 to 70 with HTLV-1-associated myelopathy (HAM/TSP). Both conserved end residues are part of each CDR3. A D gene is named only where the DNA matches it firmly. Rows may omit the clone size; those that give it use once, few, many or a size class.

clone_size j_call v_call d_call cdr3_nt cdr3_aa
many TRBJ2-1 TRBV20-1 . TGCAGTGCTAGAGAACAGCGACTCTACAATGAGCAGTTCTTC CSAREQRLYNEQFF
. TRBJ2-7 TRBV7-9 TRBD2 TGTGCCAGCAGCTTGTCCGGCGGGGGCTACGAGCAGTACTTC CASSLSGGGYEQYF
many TRBJ2-1 TRBV9 . TGTGCCAGCAGCGTAGCCTTGGGCGGGACCAGAGAATCCGAGCAGTTCTTC CASSVALGGTRESEQFF
many TRBJ2-1 TRBV6-5 . TGTGCCAGCAGGAAACGACAAATTCCCGCAAGCAATGAGCAGTTCTTC CASRKRQIPASNEQFF
many TRBJ2-7 TRBV10-3 TRBD1 TGTGCCATCAGTGAGCCCACAGGGGGTAGCTCCTACGAGCAGTACTTC CAISEPTGGSSYEQYF
. TRBJ2-1 TRBV4-1 . TGCGCCAGCAGCCAAGAGAGGGAGCAGTTCTTC CASSQEREQFF
many TRBJ2-5 TRBV20-1 . TGCAGTGCCCCTGGGGCCGGGGTAGAGACCCAGTACTTC CSAPGAGVETQYF
. TRBJ2-1 TRBV5-1 TRBD2 TGCGCCAGCAGCAGGACTAGTTCAACTGAGCAGTTCTTC CASSRTSSTEQFF
. TRBJ2-3 TRBV25-1 TRBD1 TGTGCCAGCAGTGAATCTGTTGGTAGAGAGGGGGCTAATACGCAGTATTTT CASSESVGREGANTQYF
many TRBJ2-5 TRBV12-3/TRBV12-4 . TGTGCCAGCAGCAGGACTCTTATCGAGACCCAGTACTTC CASSRTLIETQYF
many TRBJ2-5 TRBV5-4 TRBD1 TGTGCCAGCAGCCAAGCAACGACAGGGTCACAAGAGACCCAGTACTTC CASSQATTGSQETQYF
. TRBJ2-7 TRBV27 . TGTGCCAGCTGCTACAGGGTAAACGACGAGCAGTACTTC CASCYRVNDEQYF
. TRBJ2-3 TRBV20-1 TRBD2 TGCAGTGCTAGAGCTAGCGGGAGGTCAACAGATACGCAGTATTTT CSARASGRSTDTQYF
many TRBJ1-5 TRBV20-1 . TGCAGTGCTACCCCACAGGGTCGGCCCTCTGGACAGCCCCAGCATTTT CSATPQGRPSGQPQHF
. TRBJ2-7 TRBV5-1 . TGCGCCAGCAGCTGGGGGGTGGGCTCCTACGAGCAGTACTTC CASSWGVGSYEQYF
. TRBJ2-1 TRBV5-1 . TGCGCCAGCGGGAACGCACAAGCCTCCTACAATGAGCAGTTCTTC CASGNAQASYNEQFF
many TRBJ2-7 TRBV3-1 TRBD2 TGTGCCAGCAGCCCGGCAGCGGGAGACGTGAAGTACGAGCAGTACTTC CASSPAAGDVKYEQYF
many TRBJ2-1 TRBV7-2 TRBD2 TGTGCCAGCAGCGAGGGACTAGCGGGCAATGAGCAGTTCTTC CASSEGLAGNEQFF
few TRBJ1-1 TRBV5-1 . TGCGCCAGCAGGCCGACACTTAACACTGAAGCTTTCTTT CASRPTLNTEAFF
many TRBJ2-2 TRBV7-9 TRBD2 TGTGCCAGCGCGGGGGCGAACACCGGGGAGCTGTTTTTT CASAGANTGELFF
many TRBJ2-7 TRBV21-1 . TGTGCCAGCAGAATTAGCGGGAGCAACCACGAGCAGTACTTC CASRISGSNHEQYF
many TRBJ2-1 TRBV12-3/TRBV12-4 TRBD2 TGTGCCAGCAGCCCCCCACGACTAGCGGGTGTGAATGAGCAGTTCTTC CASSPPRLAGVNEQFF
. TRBJ2-1 TRBV5-1 . TGCGCCAGCAGAAATGATGCTGGTGGCAATGAGCAGTTCTTC CASRNDAGGNEQFF
few TRBJ2-2 TRBV20-1 TRBD2 TGCAGTGCTAGAGGATGGGCTAGCGGGAACACCGGGGAGCTGTTTTTT CSARGWASGNTGELFF
many TRBJ2-5 TRBV5-1 . TGCGCCAGCAGCTTGGAGCGACAGGGAGGAGAGACCCAGTACTTC CASSLERQGGETQYF
many TRBJ2-7 TRBV25-1 . TGTGCCAGCAGTGAATTAGGGAGGACGAACAAATACGAGCAGTACTTC CASSELGRTNKYEQYF
. TRBJ1-1 TRBV2 TRBD1 TGTGCCAGCAGAGAAGGAGACAGGGGGACTGAAGCTTTCTTT CASREGDRGTEAFF
many TRBJ2-1 TRBV7-2 TRBD2 TGTGCCAGCAGCCCATTAGCGGGATCCACCTACAATGAGCAGTTCTTC CASSPLAGSTYNEQFF
. TRBJ2-7 TRBV20-1 . TGCAGTGCTAGAGGGCAGTACGAGCAGTACTTC CSARGQYEQYF
many TRBJ2-3 TRBV27 . TGTGCCAGCAGTTTACAGGGGTTGATAGATACGCAGTATTTT CASSLQGLIDTQYF
few TRBJ2-7 TRBV9 . TGTGCCAGCAGCGCAAGATCGACGGATACCTACGAGCAGTACTTC CASSARSTDTYEQYF
many TRBJ2-7 TRBV10-3 . TGTGCCACGGGTTCTGGAGGGAGAGGAACCTACGAGCAGTACTTC CATGSGGRGTYEQYF
few TRBJ2-1 TRBV7-9 TRBD2 TGTGCCAGCCATGTAACTAGCGGGACCGTCGAGCAGTTCTTC CASHVTSGTVEQFF
many TRBJ2-5 TRBV20-1 . TGCAGTGCGCGCCCGGGTTTGACAGAGACCCAGTACTTC CSARPGLTETQYF
many TRBJ2-2 TRBV5-1 . TGCGCCAGCAGCTTGGGCTCCGGACCCCTGGTAACCGGGGAGCTGTTTTTT CASSLGSGPLVTGELFF
many TRBJ2-5 TRBV10-3 TRBD2 TGTGCCATCAGCCTAGCGGGAGCGGAGACCCAGTACTTC CAISLAGAETQYF
many TRBJ1-6 TRBV12-3/TRBV12-4 . TGTGCCAGCAGCCATCGGGACGGTTATTCACCCCTCCACTTT CASSHRDGYSPLHF
many TRBJ2-3 TRBV14 . TGTGCCAGCAGCGAAGGGTTCCAGGAGACAGATACGCAGTATTTT CASSEGFQETDTQYF
many TRBJ2-1 TRBV5-1 . TGCGCCAGCAGCCTGGATCCTGCGGTAGGGTCCAATGAGCAGTTCTTC CASSLDPAVGSNEQFF
. TRBJ2-1 TRBV3-1 . TGTGCCAGCAGCCAGCCGTGGGGTGTTGAGCAGTTCTTC CASSQPWGVEQFF
. TRBJ2-3 TRBV6-5 TRBD1 TGTGCCAGCAGGAACGACAGGGGTGAATCAGATACGCAGTATTTT CASRNDRGESDTQYF
many TRBJ2-7 TRBV5-1 . TGCGCCAGCAGCTTGGGACAGGACTACGAGCAGTACTTC CASSLGQDYEQYF
. TRBJ2-1 TRBV4-1 TRBD1 TGCGCCAGCAGCCAGACGGACAGGGGACATGAGCAGTTCTTC CASSQTDRGHEQFF
. TRBJ2-3 TRBV12-3/TRBV12-4 TRBD1 TGTGCCAGCAGATCTCTCGGACAGGGGGCTGATACGCAGTATTTT CASRSLGQGADTQYF
many TRBJ2-5 TRBV5-1 . TGCGCCAGCAGCTTGGAAAGCGGAAGCCCCCATCGGACCCAGTACTTC CASSLESGSPHRTQYF